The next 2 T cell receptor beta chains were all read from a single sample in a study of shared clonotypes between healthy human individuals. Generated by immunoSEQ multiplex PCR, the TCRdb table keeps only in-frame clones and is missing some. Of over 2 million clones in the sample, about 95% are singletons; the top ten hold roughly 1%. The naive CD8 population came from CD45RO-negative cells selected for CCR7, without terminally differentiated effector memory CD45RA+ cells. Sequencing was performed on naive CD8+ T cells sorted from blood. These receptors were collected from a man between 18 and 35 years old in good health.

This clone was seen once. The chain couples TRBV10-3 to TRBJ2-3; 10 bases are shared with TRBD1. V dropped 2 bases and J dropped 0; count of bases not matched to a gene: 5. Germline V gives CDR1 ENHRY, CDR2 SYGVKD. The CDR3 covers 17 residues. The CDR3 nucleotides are TGTGCCATCAGTGAGGTGGGACAGGGGACAAGCACAGATACGCAGTATTTT. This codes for CAISEVGQGTSTDTQYF.

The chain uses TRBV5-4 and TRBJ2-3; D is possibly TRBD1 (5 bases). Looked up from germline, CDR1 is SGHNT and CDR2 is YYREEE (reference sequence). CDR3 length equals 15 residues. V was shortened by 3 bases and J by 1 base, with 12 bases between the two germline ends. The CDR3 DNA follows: TGTGCCAGCAGCTCCCCATGGGGCGGCACAGATACGCAGTATTTT. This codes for CASSSPWGGTDTQYF.